These T cell receptor beta chains were read from a single sample in a study of Ad26.COV2.S vaccination and SARS-CoV-2 variants. TCRdb's copy holds only in-frame clones and misses some; the assay was immunoSEQ multiplex PCR. In the table there are about 350,000 clones, about 88% of which are singletons. Sequencing used peripheral blood, obtained in a trial of Ad26.COV2.S vaccine versus placebo. The receptors were sampled from a person aged 18 to 65 who received the Ad26.COV2.S COVID-19 vaccine or a placebo. CDR3s include the opening cysteine and the closing phenylalanine or tryptophan. The order of the fields is J gene, V gene, D gene, clone size, CDR3 protein, CDR3 DNA. The D gene is left open where the match is weak. Clone size is stated in some rows and not others, as once, few, many or a class when expanded.

TRBJ2-3	TRBV28	-	-	CASAASGATDTQYF	TGTGCCAGCGCCGCGAGCGGAGCGACAGATACGCAGTATTTT
TRBJ2-1	TRBV9	-	-	CASSVGGTYNEQFF	TGTGCCAGCAGCGTAGGCGGTACCTACAATGAGCAGTTCTTC
TRBJ2-3	TRBV3-1/TRBV3-2	TRBD2	-	CASSHRGLAGTDTQYF	TGTGCCAGCAGCCACCGGGGACTAGCGGGCACAGATACGCAGTATTTT
TRBJ1-2	TRBV7-9	-	few	CASSFGSYGYTF	TGTGCCAGCAGCTTTGGCAGCTATGGCTACACCTTC
TRBJ2-1	TRBV30	TRBD2	-	CAWRAGVFNEQFF	TGTGCCTGGAGAGCGGGAGTGTTCAATGAGCAGTTCTTC
TRBJ1-2	TRBV13	-	-	CASSFYSGENYGYTF	TGTGCCAGCAGCTTCTATTCGGGGGAAAACTATGGCTACACCTTC
TRBJ2-6	TRBV3-1/TRBV3-2	-	-	CASSQAEGIGANVLTF	TGTGCCAGCAGCCAAGCGGAAGGAATTGGGGCCAACGTCCTGACTTTC
TRBJ2-3	TRBV29-1	-	few	CSSSGTSTDTQYF	TGCAGCTCTTCCGGGACTAGCACAGATACGCAGTATTTT
TRBJ2-3	TRBV19	-	-	CASSIGDTQYF	TGTGCCAGTAGTATAGGGGATACGCAGTATTTT
TRBJ2-1	TRBV9	-	once	CASSVAHNEQFF	TGTGCCAGCAGCGTAGCTCATAATGAGCAGTTCTTC
TRBJ1-5	TRBV19	-	-	CASSVKQGTGNQPQHF	TGTGCCAGTAGTGTAAAACAGGGAACAGGCAATCAGCCCCAGCATTTT
TRBJ2-3	TRBV29-1	-	-	CSVAPGGDTDTQYF	TGCAGCGTTGCTCCAGGGGGGGATACAGATACGCAGTATTTT
TRBJ1-1	TRBV5-5	TRBD1	-	CASSFSGQGGFLLNTEAFF	TGTGCCAGCAGCTTTTCGGGACAGGGGGGTTTCCTACTGAACACTGAAGCTTTCTTT
TRBJ2-2	TRBV19	-	-	CASSRRQGGTGELFF	TGTGCCAGTAGTAGGCGGCAGGGGGGCACCGGGGAGCTGTTTTTT
TRBJ1-1	TRBV7-2	-	-	CASSSRFAGSEAFF	TGTGCCAGCAGCTCCCGGTTCGCTGGGTCTGAAGCTTTCTTT
TRBJ2-7	TRBV27	-	-	CASMRGYEQYF	TGTGCCAGCATGCGGGGTTACGAGCAGTACTTC
TRBJ2-1	TRBV12-3/TRBV12-4	-	-	CASSFRRNNEQFF	TGTGCCAGCAGTTTCCGACGGAACAATGAGCAGTTCTTC
TRBJ1-4	TRBV19	-	-	CASRAPGGDEKLFF	TGTGCCAGTAGGGCACCGGGGGGCGATGAAAAACTGTTTTTT
TRBJ1-2	TRBV5-5	TRBD1	-	CASSLQGVNYGYTF	TGTGCCAGCAGCCTACAGGGGGTAAACTATGGCTACACCTTC
TRBJ2-7	TRBV30	-	-	CAWTRRTVAYEQYF	TGTGCCTGGACAAGGAGGACAGTGGCCTACGAGCAGTACTTC
TRBJ1-1	TRBV4-1	-	-	CASSHRVGAEAFF	TGCGCCAGCAGCCACAGGGTCGGCGCTGAAGCTTTCTTT
TRBJ2-1	TRBV2	TRBD1	-	CASSASGTGSTEQFF	TGTGCCAGCAGTGCTTCCGGGACAGGGTCCACTGAGCAGTTCTTC
TRBJ2-4	TRBV3-1/TRBV3-2	TRBD2	-	CASSPQGGAKNIQYF	TGTGCCAGCAGCCCCCAGGGAGGGGCCAAAAACATTCAGTACTTC
TRBJ2-7	TRBV3-1/TRBV3-2	TRBD2	-	CASSHPQLAGGRAEQYF	TGTGCCAGCAGCCACCCCCAACTAGCGGGAGGACGGGCCGAGCAGTACTTC
TRBJ2-3	TRBV24-1	TRBD2	-	CATSDLPWRESVTDTQYF	TGTGCCACCAGTGATTTACCGTGGCGGGAGTCGGTGACAGATACGCAGTATTTT
TRBJ2-1	TRBV28	-	-	CASSPRLGGEQFF	TGTGCCAGCAGTCCCCGACTAGGAGGTGAGCAGTTCTTC
TRBJ2-7	TRBV11-2	-	few	CASSLANWQYF	TGTGCCAGCAGCTTAGCGAACTGGCAGTACTTC
TRBJ2-3	TRBV19	-	-	CASKRERAADTQYF	TGTGCCAGTAAACGGGAGCGAGCCGCAGATACGCAGTATTTT
TRBJ2-1	TRBV19	-	-	CASRFDLASGNEQFF	TGTGCCAGTAGATTTGACTTGGCCTCGGGGAATGAGCAGTTCTTC
TRBJ1-2	TRBV4-3	-	few	CASSQEGYKGNGYTF	TGCGCCAGCAGCCAAGAAGGCTACAAAGGGAACGGCTACACCTTC
TRBJ1-2	TRBV6-5	TRBD1	-	CASRRTGANYGYTF	TGTGCCAGCAGACGGACAGGGGCTAACTATGGCTACACCTTC
TRBJ2-7	TRBV3-1/TRBV3-2	-	-	CASSQTVTEQYF	TGTGCCAGCAGCCAAACAGTAACCGAGCAGTACTTC
TRBJ1-1	TRBV6-1	-	many	CASSENPENTEAFF	TGTGCCAGCAGTGAAAATCCAGAGAACACTGAAGCTTTCTTT
TRBJ1-2	TRBV15	-	-	CATRDRPNYGYTF	TGTGCCACCCGGGACCGTCCTAACTATGGCTACACCTTC
TRBJ1-2	TRBV5-6	-	-	CASSLLGQNYGYTF	TGTGCCAGCAGCTTGTTGGGACAAAACTATGGCTACACCTTC
TRBJ1-4	TRBV27	-	-	CASRPNLGREGEKLFF	TGTGCCAGCAGACCCAACCTAGGGAGGGAAGGTGAAAAACTGTTTTTT
TRBJ2-6	TRBV7-2	TRBD1	-	CASSLTGQPLSGANVLTF	TGTGCCAGCAGCTTAACGGGACAGCCACTCTCTGGGGCCAACGTCCTGACTTTC
TRBJ1-1	TRBV7-3	-	-	CASSLRERRGSSEAFF	TGTGCCAGCAGCTTACGGGAACGACGAGGTAGTTCTGAAGCTTTCTTT
TRBJ1-3	TRBV5-4	TRBD1	once	CASSLGAGGGDTIYF	TGTGCCAGCAGCTTGGGGGCAGGGGGCGGTGACACCATATATTTT
TRBJ2-5	TRBV7-6	TRBD1	-	CASGQGTVQETQYF	TGTGCCAGCGGACAGGGGACAGTACAAGAGACCCAGTACTTC
TRBJ2-2	TRBV7-2	TRBD2	once	CASRRGLAYTGELFF	TGTGCCAGCAGGAGAGGACTAGCGTACACCGGGGAGCTGTTTTTT
TRBJ1-2	TRBV19	-	-	CASSIPALYGYTF	TGTGCCAGTAGTATCCCCGCCTTATATGGCTACACCTTC
TRBJ2-3	TRBV5-1	TRBD2	few	CASLASGSATDTQYF	TGCGCCAGTCTGGCCAGCGGGAGTGCGACAGATACGCAGTATTTT
TRBJ1-1	TRBV5-5	-	-	CASSFKALNTEAFF	TGTGCCAGCAGCTTCAAGGCCTTGAACACTGAAGCTTTCTTT
TRBJ1-3	TRBV2	-	-	CASRGQGPENTIYF	TGTGCCAGCAGGGGGCAGGGGCCCGAAAACACCATATATTTT
TRBJ2-7	TRBV7-8	TRBD2	-	CASSLSGGAVSSYEQYF	TGTGCCAGCAGCCTCTCGGGGGGAGCGGTTAGCTCCTACGAGCAGTACTTC
TRBJ2-7	TRBV2	-	-	CASGQQGDEQYF	TGTGCCAGCGGGCAACAGGGAGACGAGCAGTACTTC
TRBJ1-2	TRBV19	-	-	CASYNRTPAGRSYGYTF	TGTGCCAGTTACAATAGGACGCCTGCAGGACGGAGCTATGGCTACACCTTC
TRBJ1-1	TRBV11-1	-	-	CASSLGIPNTEAFF	TGTGCCAGCAGCTTAGGCATCCCGAACACTGAAGCTTTCTTT
TRBJ1-5	TRBV7-9	TRBD1	-	CASSQTGGNQPQHF	TGTGCCAGCAGCCAAACAGGGGGCAATCAGCCCCAGCATTTT
TRBJ1-1	TRBV30	-	-	CAWSVGVQNTEAFF	TGTGCCTGGAGTGTCGGGGTCCAGAACACTGAAGCTTTCTTT
TRBJ2-1	TRBV19	-	-	CASSRDRAASGNEQFF	TGTGCCAGTAGTAGAGACAGGGCGGCTAGCGGCAATGAGCAGTTCTTC